Listed here are 6 T cell receptor beta chains from one sample, sequenced in a study of T cells after yellow fever vaccination. TCRdb processed the 5' RACE reads anew with MiXCR; each CDR3 protein has one entry. This sample has 300,000 to 350,000 distinct CDR3 sequences, with 7% to 10% found just once. The material sequenced was PBMCs, taken roughly seven weeks after the first yellow fever vaccination. The receptors shown here come from a man between 18 and 29 years old who received the YFV17D yellow fever vaccine.

The chain links TRBV6-5 to TRBJ1-2; D ambiguous. The germline V gene has CDR1 MNHEY and CDR2 SVGAGI. There are 12 residues in the CDR3. V was pared by 6 bases and J by 8 bases, with 13 bases between. The CDR3 spells CASSPGMGGYTF. In nucleotides, the CDR3 is TGTGCCAGCAGCCCCGGGATGGGGGGCTACACCTTC.

This clonotype showed up just a few times. The chain employs TRBV24-1 and TRBJ1-1; D is possibly TRBD1 (5 bases). Germline-derived CDR1 and CDR2 are KGHDR and SFDVKD. The CDR3 has 12 residues. The V end was cut by 2 bases, the J end by 11 bases, with 11 bases between. The CDR3 loop reads CATSDWAGKAFF. CDR3 bases: TGTGCCACCAGTGATTGGGCAGGGAAGGCTTTCTTT.

This chain joins TRBV20-1 and TRBJ2-5; D is undetermined. Trimming took 4 bases from V and 4 from J, leaving 13 bases between them. The CDR3 runs 13 residues. Germline CDR1 is DFQATT and CDR2 is SNEGSKA (reference sequence). Here the CDR3 reads CSAKRLARETQYF. For the CDR3, the DNA is TGCAGTGCTAAGAGGCTGGCCAGAGAGACCCAGTACTTC.

The chain joins TRBV10-3 to TRBJ2-7; perhaps TRBD2 as D (5 bases). Looked up from germline, CDR1 is ENHRY and CDR2 is SYGVKD. Trimming cost V 4 bases and J 6 bases, with 10 bases left between them. The CDR3 contains 12 residues. The CDR3 DNA follows: TGTGCCATCAGTGGGGCCAGCGGCGAGCAGTACGTC. Encoded protein: CAISGASGEQYV.

This clonotype was seen a handful of times. The J gene is TRBJ2-4, the V gene TRBV29-1, with unresolved D. The germline V and J ends were trimmed by 7 bases and 1 base, with 11 bases remaining between them. This CDR3 has 13 residues. Germline V gene data show CDR1 as SQVTM and CDR2 as ANQGSEA. DNA for the CDR3: TGCAGCGCGGAAGAGCCCGCCAAAAACATTCAGTACTTC. This encodes CSAEEPAKNIQYF.

The chain links TRBV5-1 to TRBJ2-2, with 8 bases matching TRBD1. Germline lookup yields CDR1 SGHRS and CDR2 YFSETQ. J gave up 5 bases and V 2 bases, and 5 bases lay outside the gene matches. The CDR3 length is 15 residues. Here the CDR3 DNA reads TGCGCCAGCAGCTTAGGACAGGGTGTAACCGGGGAGCTGTTTTTT. This encodes CASSLGQGVTGELFF.